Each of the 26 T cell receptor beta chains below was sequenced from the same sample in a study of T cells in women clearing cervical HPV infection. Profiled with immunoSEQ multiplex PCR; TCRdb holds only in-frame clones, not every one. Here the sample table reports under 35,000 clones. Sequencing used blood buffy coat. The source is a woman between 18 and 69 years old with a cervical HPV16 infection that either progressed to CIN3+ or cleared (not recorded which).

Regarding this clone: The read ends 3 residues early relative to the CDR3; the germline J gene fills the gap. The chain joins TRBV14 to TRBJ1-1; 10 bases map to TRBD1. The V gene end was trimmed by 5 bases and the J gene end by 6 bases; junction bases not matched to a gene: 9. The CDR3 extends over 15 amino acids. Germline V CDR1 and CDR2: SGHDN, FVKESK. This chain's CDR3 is CASSFRRDRGAEAFF. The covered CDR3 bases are TGTGCCAGCAGCTTTCGCCGGGACAGGGGAGCTGAA.

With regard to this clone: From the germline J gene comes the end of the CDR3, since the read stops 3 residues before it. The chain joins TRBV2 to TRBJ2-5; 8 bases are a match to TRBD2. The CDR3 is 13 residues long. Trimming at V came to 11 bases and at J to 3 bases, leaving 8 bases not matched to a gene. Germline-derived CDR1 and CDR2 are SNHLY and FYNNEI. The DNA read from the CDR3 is TGTGCCTCCAACCTTAGCGGGGAAGAGACC. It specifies CASNLSGEET. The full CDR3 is CASNLSGEETQYF.

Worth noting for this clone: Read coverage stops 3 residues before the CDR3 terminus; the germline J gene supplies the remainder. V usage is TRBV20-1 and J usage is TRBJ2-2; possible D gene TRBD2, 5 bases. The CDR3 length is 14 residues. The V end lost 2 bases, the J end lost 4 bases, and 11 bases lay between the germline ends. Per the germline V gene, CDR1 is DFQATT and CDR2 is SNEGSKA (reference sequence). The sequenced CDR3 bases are TGCAGTGCTAGACGGACTCGAACCACCGGGGAG. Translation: CSARRTRTTGE. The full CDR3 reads CSARRTRTTGELFF.

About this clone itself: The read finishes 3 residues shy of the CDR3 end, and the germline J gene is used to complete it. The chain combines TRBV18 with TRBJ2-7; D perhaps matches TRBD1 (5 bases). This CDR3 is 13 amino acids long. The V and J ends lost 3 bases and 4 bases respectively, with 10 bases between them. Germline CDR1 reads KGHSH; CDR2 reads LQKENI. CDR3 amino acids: CASSPAQGYEQYF. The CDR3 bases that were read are TGTGCCAGCTCACCGGCTCAGGGTTACGAG. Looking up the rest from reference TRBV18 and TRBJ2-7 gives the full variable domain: NAGVMQNPRHLVRRRGQEARLRCSPMKGHSHVYWYRQLPEEGLKFMVYLQKENIIDESGMPKERFSAEFPKEGPSILRIQQVVRGDSAAYFCASSPAQGYEQYFGPGTRLTVT.

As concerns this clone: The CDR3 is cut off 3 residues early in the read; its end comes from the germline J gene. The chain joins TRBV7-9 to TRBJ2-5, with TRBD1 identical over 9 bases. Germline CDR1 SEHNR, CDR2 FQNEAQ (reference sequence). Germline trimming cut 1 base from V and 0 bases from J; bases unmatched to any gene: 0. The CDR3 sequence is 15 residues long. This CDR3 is CASSLGQGDQETQYF. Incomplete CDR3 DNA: TGTGCCAGCAGCTTAGGACAGGGGGACCAAGAGACC.

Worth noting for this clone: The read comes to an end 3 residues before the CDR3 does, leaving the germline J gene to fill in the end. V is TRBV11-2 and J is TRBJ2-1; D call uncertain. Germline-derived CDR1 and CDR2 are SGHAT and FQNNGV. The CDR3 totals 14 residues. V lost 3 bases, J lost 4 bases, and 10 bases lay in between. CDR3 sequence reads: CASSFKGTYNEQFF. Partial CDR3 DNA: TGTGCCAGCAGCTTTAAGGGTACATACAATGAG.

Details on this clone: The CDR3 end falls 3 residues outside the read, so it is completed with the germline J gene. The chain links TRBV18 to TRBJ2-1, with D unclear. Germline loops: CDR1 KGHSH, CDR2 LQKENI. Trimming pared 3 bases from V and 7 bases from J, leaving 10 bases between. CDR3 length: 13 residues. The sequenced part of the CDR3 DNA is TGTGCCAGCTCACCCCCACTAAGGAATGAG. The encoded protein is CASSPPLRNE. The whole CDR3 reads CASSPPLRNEQFF.

This CDR3 is CASSANGVYEQYF. The DNA read from the CDR3 is TGTGCCAGCAGTGCTAACGGGGTCTACGAG. V usage is TRBV2 and J usage is TRBJ2-7, with D maybe TRBD2 (5 bases). With the read ending 3 residues before the CDR3 end, the germline J gene is used to fill in that end. V was clipped by 4 bases and J by 3 bases, with 10 bases between them. Germline CDR1 and CDR2: SNHLY and FYNNEI. The CDR3 consists of 13 residues.

The covered CDR3 bases are TGTGCCAGAAAGGGGGGGTACGAG. Protein product: CARKGGYE. The entire CDR3 reads CARKGGYEQYF. The chain carries TRBV5-3 and TRBJ2-7; tentative D call: TRBD2 (7 bases). Read data end 3 residues before the CDR3 end; the end is taken from the germline J gene. TRBV5-3 is reported as an ORF; its role is uncertain. The CDR3 has 11 amino acids. Trimming pared 6 bases from V and 4 bases from J, leaving 8 bases between.

Here the CDR3 reads CASSPPRGPGQPQHF. The covered CDR3 bases are TGTGCCAGCAGTCCCCCTAGGGGCCCAGGGCAGCCC. The chain employs TRBV28 and TRBJ1-5; D may be TRBD1 (5 bases). The DNA ends 3 residues before the CDR3 does, and the rest of the CDR3 is filled in from the germline J gene. The length of the CDR3 is 15 residues. The V gene's germline CDR1 is MDHEN and CDR2 SYDVKM. V dropped 5 bases and J dropped 7 bases, with 18 bases sitting between them.

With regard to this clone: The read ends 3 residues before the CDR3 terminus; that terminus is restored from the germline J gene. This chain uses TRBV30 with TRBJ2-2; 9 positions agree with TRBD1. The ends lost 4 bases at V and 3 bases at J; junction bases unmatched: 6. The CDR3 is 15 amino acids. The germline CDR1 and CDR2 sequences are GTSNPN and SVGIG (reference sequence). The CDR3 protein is CAWNRGRSYTGELFF. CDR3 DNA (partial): TGTGCCTGGAACAGGGGGCGTAGTTACACCGGGGAG.

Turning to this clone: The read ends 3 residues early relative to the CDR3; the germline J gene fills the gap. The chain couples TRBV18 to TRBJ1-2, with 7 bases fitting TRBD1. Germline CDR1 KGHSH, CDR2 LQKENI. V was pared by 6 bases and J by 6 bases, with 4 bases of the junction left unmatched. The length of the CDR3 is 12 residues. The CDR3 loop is CASSRDRDGYTF. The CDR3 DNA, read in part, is TGTGCCAGCTCGCGCGACAGGGATGGC.

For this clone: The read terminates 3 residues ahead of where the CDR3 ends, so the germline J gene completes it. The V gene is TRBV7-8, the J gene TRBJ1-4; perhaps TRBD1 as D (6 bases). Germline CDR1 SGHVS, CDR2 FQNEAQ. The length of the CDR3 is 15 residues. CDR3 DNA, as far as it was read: TGTGCCAGCAGCTTAGCGCCAGGGGCCGGTTCACCA. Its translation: CASSLAPGAGSP. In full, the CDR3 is CASSLAPGAGSPLFF.

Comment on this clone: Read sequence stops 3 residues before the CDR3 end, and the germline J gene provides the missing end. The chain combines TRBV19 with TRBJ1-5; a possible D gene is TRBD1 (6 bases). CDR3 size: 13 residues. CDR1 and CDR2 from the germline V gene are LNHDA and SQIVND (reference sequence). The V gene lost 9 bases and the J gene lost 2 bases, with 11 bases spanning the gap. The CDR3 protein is CASKGEGNQPQHF. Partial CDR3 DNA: TGTGCCAGCAAGGGGGAGGGCAATCAGCCC.

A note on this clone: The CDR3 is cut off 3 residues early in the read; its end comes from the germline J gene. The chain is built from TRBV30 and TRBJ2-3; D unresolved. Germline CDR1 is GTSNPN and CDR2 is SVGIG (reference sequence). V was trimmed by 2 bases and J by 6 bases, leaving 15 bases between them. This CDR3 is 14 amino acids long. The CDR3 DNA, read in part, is TGTGCCTGGAGTCCTACCAATGGTGGTGATACG. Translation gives CAWSPTNGGDT. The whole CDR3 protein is CAWSPTNGGDTQYF.

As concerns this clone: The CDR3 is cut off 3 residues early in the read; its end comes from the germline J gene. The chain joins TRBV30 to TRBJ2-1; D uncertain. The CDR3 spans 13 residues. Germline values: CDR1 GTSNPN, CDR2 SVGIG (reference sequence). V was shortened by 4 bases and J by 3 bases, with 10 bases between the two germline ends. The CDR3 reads CAWTSADYNEQFF. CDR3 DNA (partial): TGTGCCTGGACCAGTGCCGACTACAATGAG.

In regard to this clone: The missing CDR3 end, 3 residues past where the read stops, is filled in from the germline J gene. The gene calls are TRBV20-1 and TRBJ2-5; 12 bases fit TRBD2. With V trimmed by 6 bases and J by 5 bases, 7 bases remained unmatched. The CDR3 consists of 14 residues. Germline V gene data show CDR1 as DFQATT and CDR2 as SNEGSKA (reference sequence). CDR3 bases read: TGCAGTGCCACTCCTAGCGGGGGGGTGGAGACC. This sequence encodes CSATPSGGVET. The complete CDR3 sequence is CSATPSGGVETQYF.

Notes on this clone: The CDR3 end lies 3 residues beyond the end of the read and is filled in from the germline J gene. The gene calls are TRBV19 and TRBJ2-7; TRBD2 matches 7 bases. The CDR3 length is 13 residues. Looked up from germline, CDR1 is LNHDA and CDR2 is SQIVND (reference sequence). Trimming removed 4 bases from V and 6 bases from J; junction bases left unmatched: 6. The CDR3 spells CASSTGGSREQYF. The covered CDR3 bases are TGTGCCAGTAGTACTGGCGGGAGCCGCGAG.

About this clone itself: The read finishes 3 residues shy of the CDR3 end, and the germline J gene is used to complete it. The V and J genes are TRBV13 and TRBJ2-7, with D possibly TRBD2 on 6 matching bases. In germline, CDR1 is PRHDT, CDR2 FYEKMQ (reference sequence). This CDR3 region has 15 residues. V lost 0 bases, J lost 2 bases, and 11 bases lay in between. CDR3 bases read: TGTGCCAGCAGCTTAGGAGGGCGGGGAACCTACGAG. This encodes CASSLGGRGTYE. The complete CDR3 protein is CASSLGGRGTYEQYF.

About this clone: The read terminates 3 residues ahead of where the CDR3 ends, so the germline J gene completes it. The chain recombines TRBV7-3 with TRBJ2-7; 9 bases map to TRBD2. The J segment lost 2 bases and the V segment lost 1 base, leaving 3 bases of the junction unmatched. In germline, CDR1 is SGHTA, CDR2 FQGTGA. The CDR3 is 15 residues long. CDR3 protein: CASSLNGGGAYEQYF. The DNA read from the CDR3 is TGTGCCAGCAGCTTAAATGGCGGGGGGGCCTACGAG.

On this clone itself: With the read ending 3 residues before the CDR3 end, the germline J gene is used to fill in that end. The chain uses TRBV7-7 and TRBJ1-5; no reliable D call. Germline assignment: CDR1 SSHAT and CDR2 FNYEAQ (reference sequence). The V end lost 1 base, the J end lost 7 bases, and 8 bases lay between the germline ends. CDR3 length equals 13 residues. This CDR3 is CASSLGFGQPQHF. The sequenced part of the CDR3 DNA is TGTGCCAGCAGCTTAGGCTTTGGCCAGCCC.

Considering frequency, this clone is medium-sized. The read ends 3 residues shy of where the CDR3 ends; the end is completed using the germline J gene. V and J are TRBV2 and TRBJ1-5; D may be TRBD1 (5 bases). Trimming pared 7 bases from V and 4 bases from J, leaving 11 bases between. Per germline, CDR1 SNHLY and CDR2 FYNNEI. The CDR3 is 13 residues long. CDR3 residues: CASKVEGNQPQHF. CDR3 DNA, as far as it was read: TGTGCCAGCAAAGTGGAGGGGAATCAGCCC. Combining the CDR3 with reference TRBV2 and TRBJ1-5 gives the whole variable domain EPEVTQTPSHQVTQMGQEVILRCVPISNHLYFYWYRQILGQKVEFLVSFYNNEISEKSEIFDDQFSVERPDGSNFTLKIRSTKLEDSAMYFCASKVEGNQPQHFGDGTRLSIL.

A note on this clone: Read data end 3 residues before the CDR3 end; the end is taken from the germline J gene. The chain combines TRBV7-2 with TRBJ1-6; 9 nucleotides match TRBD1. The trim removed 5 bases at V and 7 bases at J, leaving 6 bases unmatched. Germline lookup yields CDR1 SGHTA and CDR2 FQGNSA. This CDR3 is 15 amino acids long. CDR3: CASSRNRGLNSPLHF. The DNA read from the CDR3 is TGTGCCAGCAGCCGAAACAGGGGGCTGAATTCACCC.

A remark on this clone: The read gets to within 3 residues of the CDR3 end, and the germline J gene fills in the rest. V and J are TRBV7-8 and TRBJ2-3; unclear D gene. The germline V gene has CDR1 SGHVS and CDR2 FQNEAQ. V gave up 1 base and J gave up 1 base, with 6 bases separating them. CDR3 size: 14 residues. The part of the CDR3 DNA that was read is TGTGCCAGCAGCTTAGTCCTAGGCACAGATACG. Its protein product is CASSLVLGTDT. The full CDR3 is CASSLVLGTDTQYF.

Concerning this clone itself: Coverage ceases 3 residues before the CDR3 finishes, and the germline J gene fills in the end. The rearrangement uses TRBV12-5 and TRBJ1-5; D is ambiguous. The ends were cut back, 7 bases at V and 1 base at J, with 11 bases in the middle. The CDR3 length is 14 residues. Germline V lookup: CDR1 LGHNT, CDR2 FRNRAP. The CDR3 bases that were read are TGTGCTAGTGCAGGAGCGGGGAGCAATCAGCCC. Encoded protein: CASAGAGSNQP. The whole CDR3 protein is CASAGAGSNQPQHF.

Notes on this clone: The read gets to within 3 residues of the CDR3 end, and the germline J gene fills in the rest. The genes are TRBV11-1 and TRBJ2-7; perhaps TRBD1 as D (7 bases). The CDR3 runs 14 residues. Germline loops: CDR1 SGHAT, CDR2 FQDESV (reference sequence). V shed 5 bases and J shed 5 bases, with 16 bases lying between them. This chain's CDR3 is CASSRNRGGDEQYF. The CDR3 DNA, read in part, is TGTGCCAGCAGCCGAAACAGGGGCGGGGACGAG. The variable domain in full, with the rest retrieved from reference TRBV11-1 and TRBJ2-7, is EAEVAQSPRYKITEKSQAVAFWCDPISGHATLYWYRQILGQGPELLVQFQDESVVDDSQLPKDRFSAERLKGVDSTLKIQPAELGDSAMYLCASSRNRGGDEQYFGPGTRLTVT.